The 30 T cell receptor beta chains below come from one sample, sequenced in a study of T cell repertoires in cytomegalovirus infection (dated by TCRdb to the late 2010s). Interpreted using the paper, the treatment or condition label stands for: in vitro stimulation with specific CMV peptide epitopes to enrich CMV-specific T cells. Sequencing was performed on an Illumina HiSeq 1500. The public reads were reprocessed in TCRdb via fastp at Q25 and MiXCR, keeping in-frame beta chains. Every distinct CDR3 protein forms one entry, paired with its most common genes and DNA. The sample table lists fewer than 30,000 distinct CDR3 sequences, under 20% of them with a count of one. In total, the top ten clones hold 65% to 85% of the sample. These TCRs are of unknown antigen specificity. The sequencing used CD8+ T cells from cultured PBMCs, collected from culture after CMV antigen stimulation. Every receptor here comes from a human donor in good health (CMV status not recorded). Some clones in this sample may be carry-over from other donors' samples.

This clonotype was seen a handful of times. The rearrangement joins TRBV7-9 to TRBJ2-7, with TRBD1 as a possible D gene (5 bases). V lost 6 bases to trimming and J lost 3 bases, with 6 bases between them. This CDR3 comprises 11 residues. CDR1 is SEHNR and CDR2 is FQNEAQ in the germline V gene (reference sequence). The CDR3 is CASRDNYEQYF. The DNA of the CDR3 is TGTGCCAGCAGGGACAACTACGAGCAGTACTTC.

J is TRBJ1-1 and V is TRBV7-9; no clear D gene. Trimming left V 0 bases short and J 6 bases short, with 8 bases between. The CDR3 extends over 13 amino acids. Looked up from germline, CDR1 is SEHNR and CDR2 is FQNEAQ (reference sequence). The CDR3 loop is CASSLAGIAEAFF. CDR3 coding DNA: TGTGCCAGCAGCTTAGCGGGAATCGCTGAAGCTTTCTTT.

This clonotype was seen a handful of times. CDR3 sequence reads: CASSLPPLGYGYTF. The CDR3 DNA reads TGTGCCAGCAGCTTACCCCCGCTGGGTTATGGCTACACCTTC. The chain links TRBV5-4 to TRBJ1-2; D is ambiguous. The CDR3 length is 14 residues. The germline V and J ends were trimmed by 2 bases and 5 bases, with 13 bases remaining between them. Looked up from germline, CDR1 is SGHNT and CDR2 is YYREEE (reference sequence). Full variable domain (outside the CDR3, taken from reference TRBV5-4 and TRBJ1-2): ETGVTQSPTHLIKTRGQQVTLRCSSQSGHNTVSWYQQALGQGPQFIFQYYREEENGRGNFPPRFSGLQFPNYSSELNVNALELDDSALYLCASSLPPLGYGYTFGSGTRLTVV.

This clonotype occurred a few times. This chain uses TRBV7-2 with TRBJ2-7, with 10 bases lining up with TRBD2. Germline V gene data show CDR1 as SGHTA and CDR2 as FQGNSA. Trimming took 6 bases from V and 6 from J; bases not matched to a gene: 5. The CDR3 has 13 residues. The CDR3 here is CASRRAGGPEQYF. In nucleotides, the CDR3 is TGTGCCAGCAGAAGAGCGGGAGGGCCCGAGCAGTACTTC.

This clonotype occurred a few times. The chain carries TRBV12-3 or TRBV12-4 and TRBJ2-4, with a possible D match to TRBD1 (5 bases). This CDR3 has 16 residues. V was clipped by 4 bases and J by 0 bases, with 13 bases between them. The CDR3 DNA reads as TGTGCCAGCAGTTCCCAGGGTTATGGAGCCAAAAACATTCAGTACTTC. It is translated as CASSSQGYGAKNIQYF.

The V call is TRBV7-8, the J call TRBJ2-7; 7 bases align to TRBD2. The CDR3 loop spans 15 amino acids. CDR1 and CDR2 (germline): SGHVS, FQNEAQ. V was clipped by 1 base and J by 4 bases; unmatched bases: 7. The CDR3 coding sequence is TGTGCCAGCAGCTTAGGGGGGGGGGGAAATTACGAGCAGTACTTC. It yields the protein CASSLGGGGNYEQYF.

The gene calls are TRBV28 and TRBJ1-5; D remains unclear. Per the germline V gene, CDR1 is MDHEN and CDR2 is SYDVKM. The CDR3 extends over 14 amino acids. Trimming cost V 1 base and J 7 bases, with 11 bases left between them. In DNA form, the CDR3 reads TGTGCCAGCAGTTTATTCGCAGGAGGCCAGCCCCAGCATTTT. Its protein is CASSLFAGGQPQHF. The full variable domain, in which reference TRBV28 and TRBJ1-5 provide the parts outside the CDR3, is DVKVTQSSRYLVKRTGEKVFLECVQDMDHENMFWYRQDPGLGLRLIYFSYDVKMKEKGDIPEGYSVSREKKERFSLILESASTNQTSMYLCASSLFAGGQPQHFGDGTRLSIL.

There are a few counts of this clonotype. The chain couples TRBV7-2 to TRBJ2-7, with 10 bases matching TRBD1. Germline V gene sequence: CDR1 SGHTA, CDR2 FQGNSA. V dropped 1 base and J dropped 1; count of bases not matched to a gene: 7. The CDR3 sequence is 17 residues long. The CDR3 coding sequence is TGTGCCAGCAGCTTAGATCCCCGGGACAGGGGTTCCTACGAGCAGTACTTC. Its protein product is CASSLDPRDRGSYEQYF. Looking up the rest from reference TRBV7-2 and TRBJ2-7 gives the full variable domain: GAGVSQSPSNKVTEKGKDVELRCDPISGHTALYWYRQSLGQGLEFLIYFQGNSAPDKSGLPSDRFSAERTGGSVSTLTIQRTQQEDSAVYLCASSLDPRDRGSYEQYFGPGTRLTVT.

This clonotype appeared a few times. The chain recombines TRBV6-8 with TRBJ1-2; a possible D gene is TRBD1 (5 bases). The CDR3 has 16 amino acids. Trimming shortened V by 0 bases and J by 3 bases, and 14 bases separated the two germline ends. CDR1 and CDR2 (germline): MNHGY, SAAAGT. The CDR3 bases are TGTGCCAGCAGTTACTCGAGGTGGCAGGGAGACTATGGCTACACCTTC. It translates to CASSYSRWQGDYGYTF.

The V and J genes are TRBV6-2 or TRBV6-3 and TRBJ2-2, with unresolved D. Trimming stripped 10 bases from V and 3 bases from J, with 9 bases between. Looked up from germline, CDR1 is MNHEY and CDR2 is SVGEGT. This CDR3 region has 12 residues. DNA of the CDR3: TGTGCCACCCCCGACGACACCGGGGAGCTGTTTTTT. It encodes CATPDDTGELFF.

In its sample, this clonotype was seen many times. The chain couples TRBV12-3 or TRBV12-4 to TRBJ1-5, with 7 bases identical to TRBD1. CDR3 length equals 14 residues. V shed 6 bases and J 6 bases; nucleotides not matched to a gene: 8. The CDR3: CASSPGGGGQPQHF. The CDR3, as DNA: TGTGCCAGCAGCCCAGGGGGGGGTGGTCAGCCCCAGCATTTT.

The sample holds a few counts of this clonotype. The gene calls are TRBV12-3 or TRBV12-4 and TRBJ2-3; 7 bases fit TRBD1. J gave up 6 bases and V 8 bases, and 8 bases lay outside the gene matches. The CDR3 covers 13 residues. The CDR3 loop is CASSRGLPDTQYF. The CDR3 DNA is TGTGCCAGCTCGAGGGGGCTGCCGGATACGCAGTATTTT.

This chain joins TRBV6-5 and TRBJ2-1; the D gene is possibly TRBD1 (8 bases). The CDR3 is made up of 15 amino acids. The germline gives CDR1 MNHEY, CDR2 SVGAGI. The V and J ends lost 5 bases and 1 base respectively, with 12 bases between them. This CDR3 reads CASSAQGGSYNEQFF. CDR3 nucleotides: TGTGCCAGCAGTGCACAGGGGGGGTCCTACAATGAGCAGTTCTTC.

CDR3 coding DNA: TGTGCCAGCAGCTTAAATAGCGGGAGGGGCACAGATACGCAGTATTTT. Amino acid sequence: CASSLNSGRGTDTQYF. V gene TRBV7-2 combines with J gene TRBJ2-3; TRBD2 matches 11 bases. V was pared by 2 bases and J by 1 base, with 2 bases of the junction left unmatched. Germline CDR1 and CDR2: SGHTA and FQGNSA. The CDR3 extends over 16 amino acids.

V and J are TRBV11-2 and TRBJ2-5; D not certain. The CDR3 totals 16 residues. V was trimmed by 2 bases and J by 4 bases, leaving 17 bases between them. Germline V gene lookup returns CDR1 SGHAT and CDR2 FQNNGV. The chain's CDR3 is CASSLRSVGLRETQYF. The CDR3 coding sequence is TGTGCCAGCAGCTTACGGTCGGTGGGTTTGCGAGAGACCCAGTACTTC.

The genes are TRBV6-6 and TRBJ2-3; D is possibly TRBD1 or TRBD2 (6 bases each). V shed 2 bases and J shed 6 bases, with 12 bases lying between them. Germline-derived CDR1 and CDR2 are MNHNY and SVGAGI (reference sequence). This CDR3 region has 14 residues. CDR3 in amino acids: CASSYRGPSDTQYF. The CDR3 DNA is TGTGCCAGCAGTTACCGGGGGCCGTCGGATACGCAGTATTTT.

The CDR3 DNA reads as TGTGCCAGCAGCTTAGAGGACAGTGAAGCTTTCTTT. Translation: CASSLEDSEAFF. The V and J genes are TRBV7-2 and TRBJ1-1, with a possible D match to TRBD1 (6 bases). Trimming left V 1 base short and J 7 bases short, with 7 bases between. This CDR3 is 12 amino acids long. Germline CDR1 SGHTA, CDR2 FQGNSA.

The chain uses TRBV6-1 and TRBJ2-2; TRBD1 matches at 9 bases. CDR3 size: 16 residues. V shed 5 bases and J 7 bases; nucleotides not matched to a gene: 11. Germline loops: CDR1 MNHNS, CDR2 SASEGT. This CDR3 is CASSFRTGVENGELFF. In DNA, the CDR3 is TGTGCCAGCAGTTTCCGGACAGGGGTGGAAAACGGGGAGCTGTTTTTT.

The chain employs TRBV5-4 and TRBJ1-1, with a possible D match to TRBD1 (6 bases). Trimming cost V 4 bases and J 1 base, with 17 bases left between them. Germline lookup yields CDR1 SGHNT and CDR2 YYREEE (reference sequence). This CDR3 spans 16 amino acids. The CDR3 sequence is CASSPQMGAANTEAFF. The CDR3, as DNA: TGTGCCAGCAGCCCTCAGATGGGGGCCGCGAACACTGAAGCTTTCTTT.

This clonotype was seen only a few times. This chain links TRBV6-2 or TRBV6-3 with TRBJ2-2; 7 bases line up with TRBD2. Germline lookup yields CDR1 MNHEY and CDR2 SVGEGT. The CDR3 is 15 amino acids. V shed 8 bases and J 6 bases; nucleotides not matched to a gene: 12. CDR3 DNA sequence: TGTGCCAGCTCCCTAGCGGAGGAAGGAGCCGGGGAGCTGTTTTTT. Amino acids: CASSLAEEGAGELFF.

This chain links TRBV13 with TRBJ1-1, with TRBD1 matching 8 bases. With 5 bases clipped from V and 3 bases from J, the junction kept 8 bases outside the gene matches. The CDR3 has 15 amino acids. Germline lookup yields CDR1 PRHDT and CDR2 FYEKMQ (reference sequence). The CDR3 sequence is CASSTTGQGDTEAFF. CDR3 in DNA: TGTGCCAGCAGCACGACCGGACAGGGAGACACTGAAGCTTTCTTT.

The chain employs TRBV19 and TRBJ2-7; 7 nucleotides agree with TRBD2. J was trimmed by 4 bases and V by 5 bases; bases with no gene match: 11. CDR3 length equals 15 residues. Germline CDR1 reads LNHDA; CDR2 reads SQIVND (reference sequence). The CDR3 sequence: CASSPGTGGGYEQYF. In DNA, the CDR3 is TGTGCCAGTAGTCCCGGGACGGGGGGAGGGTACGAGCAGTACTTC.

This clonotype came up many times. J is TRBJ1-2 and V is TRBV27; the D is unclear. Per germline, CDR1 MNHEY and CDR2 SMNVEV (reference sequence). The CDR3 is 14 amino acids. Deletions cut 6 bases from V and 4 bases from J, with 15 bases between. In DNA, the CDR3 is TGTGCCAGCAGCCTATCCACGGGTCTCTATGGCTACACCTTC. Encoded protein: CASSLSTGLYGYTF.

The CDR3 sequence: CASSSRAGRARETQYF. Written as DNA, the CDR3 is TGTGCCAGCAGCTCACGGGCGGGGAGGGCCAGAGAGACCCAGTACTTC. The rearrangement uses TRBV7-2 and TRBJ2-5, with 7 bases identical to TRBD2. Germline-derived CDR1 and CDR2 are SGHTA and FQGNSA. The trim removed 4 bases at V and 4 bases at J, leaving 12 bases unmatched. The CDR3 covers 16 residues.

This clonotype was picked up many times. The chain couples TRBV6-1 to TRBJ1-1; a possible D gene is TRBD1 (5 bases). CDR3 size: 16 residues. The germline V gene encodes CDR1 MNHNS and CDR2 SASEGT. V lost 6 bases, J lost 4 bases, and 21 bases lay in between. The DNA for the CDR3 is TGTGCCAGCAGCCCGCCGGGGGTGGGAGGGAGCACTGAAGCTTTCTTT. This translates into CASSPPGVGGSTEAFF.

This clonotype has more than one count but fewer than ten. The chain uses TRBV6-2 or TRBV6-3 and TRBJ2-7, with 7 positions matching TRBD2. After removal of 2 bases from V and 4 bases from J, the junction contained 8 bases not matched to a gene. This CDR3 has 15 residues. CDR1 MNHEY and CDR2 SVGEGT come from the germline V gene. CDR3: CASSYGRGGVYEQYF. CDR3 bases: TGTGCCAGCAGTTACGGGCGCGGGGGAGTTTACGAGCAGTACTTC.

This clonotype was recorded a few times. The chain carries TRBV7-2 and TRBJ2-1; D ambiguous. The CDR3 has 15 residues. V shed 1 base and J shed 6 bases, with 13 bases lying between them. Germline V gives CDR1 SGHTA, CDR2 FQGNSA. DNA for the CDR3: TGTGCCAGCAGCTTAGACGGCAGGTCCCGCAATGAGCAGTTCTTC. This translates into CASSLDGRSRNEQFF.

This chain uses TRBV7-2 with TRBJ2-2; D gene uncertain. V lost 1 base and J 9 bases, leaving 9 bases between the germline ends. The CDR3 sequence is 13 residues long. Germline CDR1 SGHTA, CDR2 FQGNSA. The CDR3: CASSLEWRWELFF. CDR3 coding DNA: TGTGCCAGCAGCTTAGAATGGCGGTGGGAGCTGTTTTTT.

This clonotype was picked up a small number of times. CDR3: CASRPRDRNYYGYTF. The CDR3 nucleotides are TGTGCCAGCAGACCCCGGGACAGGAACTACTATGGCTACACCTTC. J is TRBJ1-2 and V is TRBV28, with 8 bases identical to TRBD1. This CDR3 comprises 15 residues. The germline CDR1 and CDR2 sequences are MDHEN and SYDVKM. V gave up 6 bases and J gave up 3 bases; unmatched junction bases: 9.

This clonotype was recorded at least ten times. V gene TRBV18 combines with J gene TRBJ1-1, with D unclear. CDR1 is KGHSH, CDR2 LQKENI, per germline. Between the trimmed V and J ends, which lost 2 bases and 6 bases, there was a span of 7 bases. CDR3 length: 12 residues. The CDR3 DNA sequence: TGTGCCAGCTCACCAGGGTCCCCTGAAGCTTTCTTT. It translates to CASSPGSPEAFF.